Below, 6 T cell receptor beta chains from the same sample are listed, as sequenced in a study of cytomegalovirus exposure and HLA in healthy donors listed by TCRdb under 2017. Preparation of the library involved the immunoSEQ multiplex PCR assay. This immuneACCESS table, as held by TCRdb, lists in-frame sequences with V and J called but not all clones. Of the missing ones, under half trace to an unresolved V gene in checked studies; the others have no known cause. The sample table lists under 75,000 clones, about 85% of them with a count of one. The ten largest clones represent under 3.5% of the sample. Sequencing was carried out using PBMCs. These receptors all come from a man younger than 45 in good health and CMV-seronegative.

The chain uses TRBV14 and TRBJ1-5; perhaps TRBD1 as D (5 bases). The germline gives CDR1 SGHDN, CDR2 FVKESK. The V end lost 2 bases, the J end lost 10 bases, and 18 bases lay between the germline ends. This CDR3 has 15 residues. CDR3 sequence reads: CASSQKLRRGRPQHF. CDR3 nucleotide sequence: TGTGCCAGCAGCCAAAAGCTCCGAAGGGGTCGACCCCAGCATTTT.

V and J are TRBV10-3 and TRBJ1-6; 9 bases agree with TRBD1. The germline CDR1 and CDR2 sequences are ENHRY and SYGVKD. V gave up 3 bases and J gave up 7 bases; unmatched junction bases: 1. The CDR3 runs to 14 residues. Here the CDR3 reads CAISDGQGNSPLHF. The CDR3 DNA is TGTGCCATCAGTGACGGACAGGGGAATTCACCCCTCCACTTT.

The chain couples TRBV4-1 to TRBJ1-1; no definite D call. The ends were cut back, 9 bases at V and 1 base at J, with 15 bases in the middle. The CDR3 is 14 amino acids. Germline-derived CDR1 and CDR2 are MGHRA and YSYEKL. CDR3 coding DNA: TGCGCCAGTCAAGAGGGTACAGCGAACACTGAAGCTTTCTTT. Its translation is CASQEGTANTEAFF.

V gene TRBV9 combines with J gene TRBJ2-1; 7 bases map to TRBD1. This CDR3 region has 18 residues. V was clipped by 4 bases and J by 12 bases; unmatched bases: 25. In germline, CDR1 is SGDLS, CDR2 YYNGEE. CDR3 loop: CASSPGSAGDRANEGQFF. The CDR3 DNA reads TGTGCCAGCAGCCCTGGCTCGGCTGGGGACAGAGCTAATGAAGGGCAGTTCTTC.

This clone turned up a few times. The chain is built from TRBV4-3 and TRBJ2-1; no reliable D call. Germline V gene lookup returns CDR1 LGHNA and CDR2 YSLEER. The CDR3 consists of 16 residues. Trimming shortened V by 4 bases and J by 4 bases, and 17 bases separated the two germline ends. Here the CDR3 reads CASSPQLGGQYNEQFF. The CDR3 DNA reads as TGCGCCAGCAGCCCTCAATTAGGCGGCCAATACAATGAGCAGTTCTTC.

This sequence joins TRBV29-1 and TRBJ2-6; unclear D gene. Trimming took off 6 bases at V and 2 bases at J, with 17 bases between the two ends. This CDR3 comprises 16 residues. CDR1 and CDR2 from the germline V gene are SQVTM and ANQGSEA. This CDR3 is CSVMWLSSPGANVLTF. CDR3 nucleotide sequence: TGCAGCGTGATGTGGCTTTCCAGTCCTGGGGCCAACGTCCTGACTTTC.